This entry lists 24 T cell receptor beta chains sequenced from one sample in a study of shared clonotypes between healthy human individuals. Assay: immunoSEQ multiplex PCR; the TCRdb copy retains only in-frame clones and omits some. Of roughly 1.5 million clones listed, approximately 98% are singletons. The sample was naive CD4+ T cells sorted from blood. The subset: CD45RA+ positively selected. These receptors originate from a man aged 25-45 years in good health.

The chain links TRBV19 to TRBJ2-1; 9 positions agree with TRBD2. V lost 0 bases, J lost 6 bases, and 3 bases stayed unmatched. CDR1 and CDR2 (germline): LNHDA, SQIVND (reference sequence). The CDR3 has 15 amino acids. CDR3 sequence (DNA): TGTGCCAGTAGTATAGAGACGACTAGCGGCAATGAGCAGTTCTTC. It is translated as CASSIETTSGNEQFF.

The chain links TRBV10-3 to TRBJ2-7; 7 bases agree with TRBD2. Per the germline V gene, CDR1 is ENHRY and CDR2 is SYGVKD. Unmatched junction bases numbered 11, after V lost 9 bases and J lost 3 bases. CDR3 length: 14 amino acids. In DNA, the CDR3 is TGTGCCATTGCGCGTGGCGGGAGTTTCTACGAGCAGTACTTC. It specifies CAIARGGSFYEQYF.

The chain has TRBV18 and TRBJ2-1; a weak D match, TRBD2 (6 bases). The CDR3 covers 16 residues. Trimming stripped 3 bases from V and 4 bases from J, with 16 bases between. Germline lookup yields CDR1 KGHSH and CDR2 LQKENI. CDR3 sequence reads: CASSPAGGPGYNEQFF. CDR3 DNA sequence: TGTGCCAGCTCACCGGCCGGGGGACCTGGGTACAATGAGCAGTTCTTC.

The chain employs TRBV5-4 and TRBJ1-1; D is undetermined. The CDR3 runs 14 residues. Per germline, CDR1 SGHNT and CDR2 YYREEE (reference sequence). With 0 bases removed from V and 1 base from J, the gap between germline ends came to 7 bases. In nucleotides, the CDR3 is TGTGCCAGCAGCTTGGAGGGTAAGAACACTGAAGCTTTCTTT. Translated, it gives CASSLEGKNTEAFF.

This clone was counted between two and nine times. The rearrangement links TRBV25-1 to TRBJ2-3, with D possibly being TRBD2 (6 bases). Germline assignment: CDR1 MGHDK and CDR2 SYGVNS. This CDR3 has 14 amino acids. The V end was cut by 5 bases, the J end by 0 bases, with 9 bases between. The CDR3 coding sequence is TGTGCCAGCAGTAGCGGGTCTAGCACAGATACGCAGTATTTT. It is translated as CASSSGSSTDTQYF.

V gene TRBV21-1 combines with J gene TRBJ2-7. TRBV21-1 constitutes a pseudogene. This CDR3 has 13 amino acids. The CDR3 DNA reads TGTGCCAGCAGCAAAGTACGGAATTACGAGCAGTACTTC. Translated: CASSKVRNYEQYF.

This chain joins TRBV4-1 and TRBJ2-1; D gene ambiguous. Germline V CDR1 and CDR2: MGHRA, YSYEKL. V lost 4 bases, J lost 6 bases, and 16 bases lay in between. The CDR3 contains 15 residues. The CDR3 sequence: CASSPWQGGSNEQFF. The CDR3 DNA is TGCGCCAGCAGCCCTTGGCAAGGTGGGTCCAATGAGCAGTTCTTC.

J is TRBJ2-6 and V is TRBV4-3; D unresolved. This CDR3 spans 15 amino acids. The V end lost 1 base, the J end lost 2 bases, and 6 bases lay between the germline ends. Germline assignment: CDR1 LGHNA and CDR2 YSLEER. The CDR3 coding sequence is TGCGCCAGCAGCCAAGTCAATCCTGGGGCCAACGTCCTGACTTTC. This gives the protein CASSQVNPGANVLTF.

The rearrangement uses TRBV14 and TRBJ2-1; D remains unclear. The CDR3 has 16 residues. Germline V gene lookup returns CDR1 SGHDN and CDR2 FVKESK. V lost 5 bases and J 8 bases, leaving 22 bases between the germline ends. The chain's CDR3 is CASSDRLGDPDDEQFF. CDR3 DNA sequence: TGTGCCAGCAGCGACCGACTTGGAGACCCTGACGATGAGCAGTTCTTC.

The gene calls are TRBV12-5 and TRBJ2-1, with 12 bases matching TRBD2. Per germline, CDR1 LGHNT and CDR2 FRNRAP. J gave up 0 bases and V 0 bases, and 15 bases lay outside the gene matches. The CDR3 runs to 22 residues. DNA of the CDR3: TGTGCTAGTGGTTTGGTCCGATACGATAAGGGACTAGCGGGCCGCTCCTACAATGAGCAGTTCTTC. This sequence encodes CASGLVRYDKGLAGRSYNEQFF.

The genes are TRBV6-5 and TRBJ1-2; D uncertain. Germline V gene sequence: CDR1 MNHEY, CDR2 SVGAGI. The CDR3 totals 15 residues. V gave up 0 bases and J gave up 4 bases, with 12 bases separating them. The CDR3 nucleotides read TGTGCCAGCAGTTACTCTTTCAGGATCAGCTATGGCTACACCTTC. This encodes CASSYSFRISYGYTF.

The rearrangement uses TRBV5-1 and TRBJ2-1, with 11 bases lining up with TRBD2. Germline trimming cut 4 bases from V and 9 bases from J; bases unmatched to any gene: 6. The CDR3 totals 14 residues. Germline V gene data show CDR1 as SGHRS and CDR2 as YFSETQ. The CDR3 loop is CASSPTSGRGEQFF. The DNA of the CDR3 is TGCGCCAGCAGCCCAACTAGCGGGAGAGGTGAGCAGTTCTTC.

The chain joins TRBV19 to TRBJ1-5; D possibly corresponds to TRBD1 (6 bases). V was clipped by 10 bases and J by 9 bases, with 19 bases between them. Germline V lookup: CDR1 LNHDA, CDR2 SQIVND (reference sequence). This CDR3 region has 13 residues. CDR3 protein: CATTPKGVGPQHF. CDR3 bases: TGTGCCACCACTCCTAAGGGGGTTGGGCCCCAGCATTTT.

The chain employs TRBV5-1 and TRBJ1-2, with 10 positions matching TRBD1. This CDR3 comprises 15 residues. Unmatched junction bases numbered 10, after V lost 3 bases and J lost 8 bases. Germline values: CDR1 SGHRS, CDR2 YFSETQ. This CDR3 reads CASSSWTGGQGGYTF. The CDR3 bases are TGCGCCAGCAGCTCCTGGACAGGGGGACAAGGGGGCTACACCTTC.

The chain joins TRBV25-1 to TRBJ2-1; 10 nucleotides line up with TRBD2. The CDR3 consists of 17 residues. The V gene end was trimmed by 2 bases and the J gene end by 6 bases; junction bases not matched to a gene: 10. Germline V gene lookup returns CDR1 MGHDK and CDR2 SYGVNS. DNA of the CDR3: TGTGCCAGCAGTGAAACCGGGGGGCTAGCGGGAGTCAATGAGCAGTTCTTC. Amino acid sequence: CASSETGGLAGVNEQFF. Filled out from reference TRBV25-1 and TRBJ2-1, the complete variable domain reads EADIYQTPRYLVIGTGKKITLECSQTMGHDKMYWYQQDPGMELHLIHYSYGVNSTEKGDLSSESTVSRIRTEHFPLTLESARPSHTSQYLCASSETGGLAGVNEQFFGPGTRLTVL.

The chain couples TRBV6-1 to TRBJ2-5; either TRBD1 or TRBD2 may supply D (5 bases each). The germline CDR1 and CDR2 sequences are MNHNS and SASEGT. Trimming took off 3 bases at V and 4 bases at J, with 12 bases between the two ends. The CDR3 covers 14 residues. The CDR3 is CASSDSGRGETQYF. The CDR3 DNA reads TGTGCCAGCAGTGATTCAGGGAGAGGAGAGACCCAGTACTTC.

This clone has just one count. The chain carries TRBV5-1 and TRBJ2-5; D may be TRBD1 (5 bases). The CDR3 extends over 15 amino acids. Germline lookup yields CDR1 SGHRS and CDR2 YFSETQ. V lost 0 bases and J lost 3, with 12 bases in between. CDR3 nucleotide sequence: TGCGCCAGCAGCTTGGCTCAGGGATGGGAAGAGACCCAGTACTTC. Residues: CASSLAQGWEETQYF.

The sample holds one count of this clone. This sequence joins TRBV2 and TRBJ2-7; 8 nucleotides agree with TRBD1. J gave up 4 bases and V 3 bases, and 5 bases lay outside the gene matches. Germline V gene data show CDR1 as SNHLY and CDR2 as FYNNEI. The CDR3 spans 14 residues. The CDR3 reads CASSEGRTGYEQYF. DNA for the CDR3: TGTGCCAGCAGTGAGGGGAGGACAGGGTACGAGCAGTACTTC.

The rearrangement joins TRBV28 to TRBJ1-4; D is ambiguous. This CDR3 has 12 amino acids. Between the trimmed V and J ends, which lost 6 bases and 5 bases, there was a span of 7 bases. Germline CDR1 and CDR2: MDHEN and SYDVKM. The CDR3 here is CASRQVNEKLFF. CDR3 DNA: TGTGCCAGCAGGCAGGTGAATGAAAAACTGTTTTTT. The entire variable domain, with the rest obtained from reference TRBV28 and TRBJ1-4, is as follows: DVKVTQSSRYLVKRTGEKVFLECVQDMDHENMFWYRQDPGLGLRLIYFSYDVKMKEKGDIPEGYSVSREKKERFSLILESASTNQTSMYLCASRQVNEKLFFGSGTQLSVL.

V and J are TRBV28 and TRBJ1-2; D is unclear. Germline-derived CDR1 and CDR2 are MDHEN and SYDVKM. This CDR3 is 11 amino acids long. Trimming took off 3 bases at V and 7 bases at J, with 6 bases between the two ends. As DNA, the CDR3 is TGTGCCAGCAGTTTCAAAGGTGGCTACACCTTC. This gives the protein CASSFKGGYTF.

The V gene is TRBV6-5, the J gene TRBJ2-1, with 12 bases that match TRBD2. The CDR3 consists of 13 residues. Germline CDR1 and CDR2: MNHEY and SVGAGI. The V and J ends lost 6 bases and 16 bases, in that order; junction bases with no gene match: 10. CDR3 sequence (DNA): TGTGCCAGCAGCAAAACTAGCGGGAGGTTTGCATTCTTC. It translates to CASSKTSGRFAFF.

The chain employs TRBV29-1 and TRBJ2-2; D is perhaps TRBD1 (6 bases). Germline CDR1 is SQVTM and CDR2 is ANQGSEA. V was pared by 4 bases and J by 2 bases, with 14 bases between. This CDR3 spans 15 amino acids. This CDR3 is CSVVAGTQNTGELFF. In nucleotides, the CDR3 is TGCAGCGTTGTAGCCGGGACACAAAACACCGGGGAGCTGTTTTTT.

About this clone itself: Within the sample, other DNA sequences also encode this same CDR3. V usage is TRBV18 and J usage is TRBJ1-5; possible D gene TRBD1, 5 bases. Trimming stripped 5 bases from V and 4 bases from J, with 9 bases between. The CDR3 spans 13 residues. CDR1 is KGHSH and CDR2 is LQKENI in the germline V gene. The CDR3: CASSGTGNQPQHF. The CDR3 DNA sequence: TGTGCCAGCTCAGGGACTGGGAATCAGCCCCAGCATTTT. Looking up the rest from reference TRBV18 and TRBJ1-5 gives the full variable domain: NAGVMQNPRHLVRRRGQEARLRCSPMKGHSHVYWYRQLPEEGLKFMVYLQKENIIDESGMPKERFSAEFPKEGPSILRIQQVVRGDSAAYFCASSGTGNQPQHFGDGTRLSIL.

V gene TRBV28 combines with J gene TRBJ2-2; tentative D call: TRBD2 (6 bases). With 6 bases removed from V and 6 bases from J, the gap between germline ends came to 17 bases. The CDR3 is 15 amino acids. CDR1 MDHEN and CDR2 SYDVKM come from the germline V gene. In DNA form, the CDR3 reads TGTGCCAGCAGCAAGGTCGGGCCGGGAGCCGGGGAGCTGTTTTTT. Translated, it gives CASSKVGPGAGELFF.